This T cell receptor beta chain was recorded in a study of blood T cell repertoires in COVID-19. Study summary: The origin of the acute and convalescent COVID-19 samples was the United States, Italy and Spain.

The V segment lost 4 bases and the J segment 11 bases; nucleotides outside the gene matches: 12. This CDR3 spans 15 amino acids. Germline CDR1 and CDR2: SGHRS and YFSETQ. Original processing notes: Amplification with reference gene primers provided the estimates of nucleated cell counts. Some clones are missing from TCRdb's copy, which holds only in-frame ones; the method was immunoSEQ multiplex PCR. Clone size and the V and J calls come from that table; the DNA yielded D and trimming. The sample gives about 170,000 clones, more than 75% of which show up once; 2% to 2.5% is in the top ten. The receptor comes from a man in his fifties or sixties who had recovered from COVID-19. Sequencing was carried out using peripheral blood. The chain couples TRBV5-1 to TRBJ2-1; the match to TRBD2 covers 10 bases. This CDR3 reads CASSPTGLASSKQFF. The CDR3, as DNA: TGCGCCAGCAGCCCAACGGGACTAGCGAGCTCCAAGCAGTTCTTC.